Presented here are 18 T cell receptor beta chains from one specimen sequenced in a study of long-term antiretroviral therapy in people with HIV. Samples were assayed with immunoSEQ v3.0 at survey level. Clones were read by immunoSEQ multiplex PCR, and TCRdb kept only the in-frame ones, dropping some. The repertoire includes 20,000 to 25,000 clones, roughly four fifths of them detected once, and 10% to 15% sits in the top ten. The sequencing used unsorted PBMCs, collected around 1.7 years before starting antiretroviral therapy. The receptors shown here come from a middle-aged woman with HIV.

The CDR3 spells CASKRGLNTDTQYF. For the CDR3, the DNA is TGTGCCAGCAAACGAGGACTGAACACAGATACGCAGTATTTT. This rearrangement joins TRBV6-5 to TRBJ2-3, with D possibly matching TRBD2 (5 bases). Germline-derived CDR1 and CDR2 are MNHEY and SVGAGI. The V end was cut by 7 bases, the J end by 2 bases, with 13 bases between. The CDR3 sequence is 14 residues long.

The chain couples TRBV7-9 to TRBJ1-4; D gene uncertain. Trimming took off 5 bases at V and 1 base at J, with 20 bases between the two ends. The germline gives CDR1 SEHNR, CDR2 FQNEAQ (reference sequence). The CDR3 is 18 residues long. The CDR3 DNA is TGTGCCAGCAGCACCGTTAGGGCACCAGGTCTAACTAATGAAAAACTGTTTTTT. Amino acids: CASSTVRAPGLTNEKLFF.

There are a few counts of this clone. This chain uses TRBV6-6 with TRBJ1-1; no clear D gene. Germline CDR1 is MNHNY and CDR2 is SVGAGI (reference sequence). The CDR3 runs 13 residues. V was trimmed by 5 bases and J by 2 bases, leaving 9 bases between them. CDR3 nucleotide sequence: TGTGCCAGCAGTGACCAGCGCAACACTGAAGCTTTCTTT. This gives the protein CASSDQRNTEAFF.

The chain links TRBV30 to TRBJ1-3; D ambiguous. Germline V CDR1 and CDR2: GTSNPN, SVGIG (reference sequence). The CDR3 is 11 amino acids. Trimming removed 1 base from V and 3 bases from J, with 1 base in between. CDR3 nucleotide sequence: TGTGCCTGGAGTGATGGAAACACCATATATTTT. This codes for CAWSDGNTIYF. The complete variable domain, with remaining parts taken from reference TRBV30 and TRBJ1-3, reads SQTIHQWPATLVQPVGSPLSLECTVEGTSNPNLYWYRQAAGRGLQLLFYSVGIGQISSEVPQNLSASRPQDRQFILSSKKLLLSDSGFYLCAWSDGNTIYFGEGSWLTVV.

The chain uses TRBV29-1 and TRBJ2-1, with a weak D call TRBD2 (6 bases). Germline V gene data show CDR1 as SQVTM and CDR2 as ANQGSEA. This CDR3 spans 14 amino acids. With 4 bases removed from V and 0 bases from J, the gap between germline ends came to 10 bases. CDR3 nucleotide sequence: TGCAGCGTTGTGGACGGGAGCTCCTACAATGAGCAGTTCTTC. Amino acids: CSVVDGSSYNEQFF.

J is TRBJ1-1 and V is TRBV11-3; no clear D. This CDR3 has 11 amino acids. The germline V gene encodes CDR1 SGHNT and CDR2 YENEEA. V lost 3 bases and J 4 bases, leaving 3 bases between the germline ends. The CDR3 DNA reads as TGTGCCAGCAGCTTTTTCACTGAAGCTTTCTTT. Protein product: CASSFFTEAFF.

The J gene is TRBJ2-7, the V gene TRBV10-3; 7 positions agree with TRBD2. V was pared by 6 bases and J by 3 bases, with 8 bases of the junction left unmatched. The CDR3 extends over 14 amino acids. Germline V CDR1 and CDR2: ENHRY, SYGVKD. CDR3 nucleotides: TGTGCCATCAGACGGGGGGACGGATACTACGAGCAGTACTTC. Translating it yields CAIRRGDGYYEQYF.

The J gene is TRBJ2-2, the V gene TRBV11-2, with unresolved D. Per the germline V gene, CDR1 is SGHAT and CDR2 is FQNNGV. The V gene lost 1 base and the J gene lost 2 bases, with 8 bases spanning the gap. CDR3 length equals 15 residues. The CDR3 sequence is CASSLGVGNTGELFF. The CDR3 region has the DNA TGTGCCAGCAGCTTAGGAGTAGGAAACACCGGGGAGCTGTTTTTT.

By share of the sample, this clone is medium-sized (0.01 to 0.1%). J is TRBJ2-2 and V is TRBV23-1; weak D call: TRBD2 (6 bases). TRBV23-1 is noted as an ORF with a role that remains uncertain. This CDR3 has 18 amino acids. V was clipped by 0 bases and J by 1 base, with 15 bases between them. The CDR3 loop reads CASSQSIEGRGNTGELFF. The CDR3 DNA sequence: TGCGCCAGCAGTCAATCGATTGAAGGGCGGGGGAACACCGGGGAGCTGTTTTTT.

The rearrangement links TRBV4-2 to TRBJ2-5; TRBD2 matches at 8 bases. This CDR3 has 15 residues. V lost 0 bases, J lost 1 base, and 1 base stayed unmatched. Germline CDR1 reads LGHNA; CDR2 reads YNFKEQ. The chain's CDR3 is CASSQDGGGQETQYF. For the CDR3, the DNA is TGTGCCAGCAGCCAAGACGGGGGGGGCCAAGAGACCCAGTACTTC.

V is TRBV6-5 and J is TRBJ1-1; D call uncertain. The CDR3 is 12 amino acids. Trimming cost V 7 bases and J 1 base, with 7 bases left between them. Germline CDR1 reads MNHEY; CDR2 reads SVGAGI. The CDR3, as DNA: TGTGCCAGCATCGGTGGGAACACTGAAGCTTTCTTT. It specifies CASIGGNTEAFF.

The rearrangement links TRBV14 to TRBJ2-7, with a possible D match to TRBD1 (5 bases). Trimming removed 5 bases at V and 3 bases at J, with 14 bases between. Germline V gene data show CDR1 as SGHDN and CDR2 as FVKESK. The CDR3 has 14 residues. CDR3 sequence reads: CASSSAGHRYEQYF. As DNA, the CDR3 is TGTGCCAGCAGCTCAGCAGGACACCGCTACGAGCAGTACTTC.

To note about this clone: At one end the junction does not follow the germline gene, possibly because of a read error. J is TRBJ1-4 and V is TRBV2; 7 positions match TRBD1. The CDR3 extends over 12 amino acids. Germline V gene lookup returns CDR1 SNHLY and CDR2 FYNNEI. The CDR3 sequence is CASTVWGQFLNF. CDR3 in DNA: TGTGCCAGCACAGTGTGGGGACAGTTCCTCAATTTT.

The chain links TRBV7-9 to TRBJ1-1; no definite D call. Germline V gene lookup returns CDR1 SEHNR and CDR2 FQNEAQ (reference sequence). The length of the CDR3 is 15 residues. V lost 1 base to trimming and J lost 3 bases, with 12 bases between them. The CDR3 protein is CASSLGRGQYTEAFF. The CDR3 DNA is TGTGCCAGCAGCTTAGGTCGGGGTCAGTACACTGAAGCTTTCTTT. Complete variable domain (other parts from reference TRBV7-9 and TRBJ1-1): DTGVSQNPRHKITKRGQNVTFRCDPISEHNRLYWYRQTLGQGPEFLTYFQNEAQLEKSRLLSDRFSAERPKGSFSTLEIQRTEQGDSAMYLCASSLGRGQYTEAFFGQGTRLTVV.

The chain has TRBV5-1 and TRBJ2-3; D is possibly TRBD1 (6 bases). The germline V and J ends were trimmed by 0 bases and 1 base, with 12 bases remaining between them. The germline CDR1 and CDR2 sequences are SGHRS and YFSETQ. This CDR3 spans 16 amino acids. In DNA, the CDR3 is TGCGCCAGCAGCTTGGGTGGGACACACGGCACAGATACGCAGTATTTT. Translation: CASSLGGTHGTDTQYF.

In its sample, this clone was seen a few times. The rearrangement joins TRBV7-9 to TRBJ1-4; D remains ambiguous. Per germline, CDR1 SEHNR and CDR2 FQNEAQ (reference sequence). V was cut by 3 bases and J by 5 bases, with 10 bases left in between. There are 14 residues in the CDR3. This CDR3 reads CASSFPHVNEKLFF. The CDR3 DNA reads as TGTGCCAGCAGCTTTCCACACGTAAATGAAAAACTGTTTTTT.

The chain carries TRBV6-5 and TRBJ1-2; D is uncertain. The V gene's germline CDR1 is MNHEY and CDR2 SVGAGI. Between the trimmed V and J ends, which lost 7 bases and 4 bases, there was a span of 13 bases. CDR3 length equals 13 residues. This CDR3 reads CASTDPRTYGYTF. DNA for the CDR3: TGTGCCAGCACGGACCCCCGGACCTATGGCTACACCTTC.

The rearrangement links TRBV5-1 to TRBJ2-7; TRBD2 aligns across 12 bases. Germline V lookup: CDR1 SGHRS, CDR2 YFSETQ. Trimming removed 4 bases from V and 5 bases from J; junction bases left unmatched: 7. The CDR3 sequence is 15 residues long. The CDR3 bases are TGCGCCAGCAGCCCGTTGACTAGCGGGAGCCACGAGCAGTACTTC. Translation gives CASSPLTSGSHEQYF.